These 7 T cell receptor beta chains originate from one sample sequenced in a study of vaccination and CD4 T cells after COVID-19. The treatment is: roughly nine-day PBMC culture with coronavirus spike peptide pools or control peptides (ViraFEST assay). Before the COVID-19 pandemic (2011-2018), CD4+ T cells were obtained from the unexposed donor. Antigens for these TCRs are unknown. Cultured CD4+ T-cell DNA underwent Oncomine TCR Beta short-read sequencing. Via MiXCR, TCRdb re-called the PCR reads, giving one row per CDR3 protein. The sample has some 7,400 distinct CDR3 sequences, 35% to 40% seen once. The sample consisted of CD4+ T cells from blood, cultured in vitro. The receptors stem from a human donor in good health.

This clonotype was seen only a few times. The rearrangement uses TRBV28 and TRBJ2-7, with D perhaps matching TRBD2 (5 bases). CDR3 size: 14 residues. V was cut by 5 bases and J by 1 base, with 12 bases left in between. Germline V gene lookup returns CDR1 MDHEN and CDR2 SYDVKM. The CDR3 DNA reads TGTGCCAGCAGTACAACGGGGAATTCCTACGAGCAGTACTTC. Translated: CASSTTGNSYEQYF. Full variable domain (rest looked up from reference TRBV28 and TRBJ2-7): DVKVTQSSRYLVKRTGEKVFLECVQDMDHENMFWYRQDPGLGLRLIYFSYDVKMKEKGDIPEGYSVSREKKERFSLILESASTNQTSMYLCASSTTGNSYEQYFGPGTRLTVT.

This clonotype was counted between two and nine times. This chain links TRBV9 with TRBJ1-2, with 7 nucleotides matching TRBD1. The V gene's germline CDR1 is SGDLS and CDR2 YYNGEE. This CDR3 has 17 amino acids. V lost 3 bases and J lost 0; bases outside the gene matches: 11. CDR3 loop: CASSALRGTTTNYGYTF. DNA of the CDR3: TGTGCCAGCAGCGCCCTCAGGGGGACCACTACTAACTATGGCTACACCTTC.

This clonotype was recorded a few times. The V call is TRBV7-9, the J call TRBJ1-4; no reliable D call. Per the germline V gene, CDR1 is SEHNR and CDR2 is FQNEAQ (reference sequence). The CDR3 runs to 15 residues. V was trimmed by 5 bases and J by 0 bases, leaving 10 bases between them. The CDR3 DNA reads as TGTGCCAGCAGCCCCCAGGAGGCAACTAATGAAAAACTGTTTTTT. Protein product: CASSPQEATNEKLFF.

This chain joins TRBV5-1 and TRBJ2-7; TRBD1 aligns across 10 bases. This CDR3 has 17 residues. In germline, CDR1 is SGHRS, CDR2 YFSETQ. V dropped 4 bases and J dropped 1; count of bases not matched to a gene: 11. The CDR3 nucleotides read TGCGCCAGCAGCCCGGTTTCGACGGGACAGGGGTCCTACGAGCAGTACTTC. The encoded protein is CASSPVSTGQGSYEQYF.

This clonotype was picked up a small number of times. The chain couples TRBV20-1 to TRBJ2-2; unclear D gene. Trimming left V 7 bases short and J 6 bases short, with 9 bases between. Per the germline V gene, CDR1 is DFQATT and CDR2 is SNEGSKA (reference sequence). This CDR3 region has 11 residues. Written as DNA, the CDR3 is TGCAGTGTTTACTCCCCCGGGGAGCTGTTTTTT. Residues: CSVYSPGELFF.

This sequence joins TRBV7-9 and TRBJ2-1; weak D call: TRBD2 (5 bases). Trimming stripped 0 bases from V and 5 bases from J, with 11 bases between. Germline V gene data show CDR1 as SEHNR and CDR2 as FQNEAQ (reference sequence). The CDR3 length is 15 residues. This chain's CDR3 is CASSLARFGNNEQFF. For the CDR3, the DNA is TGTGCCAGCAGCTTAGCGCGGTTCGGGAACAATGAGCAGTTCTTC.

This clonotype was counted a few times. The rearrangement joins TRBV6-2 or TRBV6-3 to TRBJ1-2; D call uncertain. Germline loops: CDR1 MNHEY, CDR2 SVGEGT. The ends were cut back, 2 bases at V and 3 bases at J, with 16 bases in the middle. The CDR3 totals 16 residues. The CDR3 DNA sequence: TGTGCCAGCAGTTACCCCCGCGGAGGGAACCACTATGGCTACACCTTC. This codes for CASSYPRGGNHYGYTF.